Shown below are 12 T cell receptor beta chains from a single sample sequenced in a study of T-cell memory formation after mild COVID-19. One entry per CDR3 protein results from TCRdb running MiXCR on the 5' RACE reads. The table lists some 130,000 distinct CDR3 sequences, roughly 6% of them singletons, with 2% to 2.5% in the top ten. The sample comprised PBMCs or a T cell subset sorted from them (not recorded which). These receptors were taken from an adult woman who had mild COVID-19 (a few samples of this study predate the infection). Cell type and time point are not known.

The rearrangement uses TRBV6-5 and TRBJ1-1, with no clear D. The CDR3 has 13 amino acids. Germline values: CDR1 MNHEY, CDR2 SVGAGI. Trimming took 8 bases from V and 0 from J, leaving 10 bases between them. CDR3 nucleotide sequence: TGTGCCAGCTGGAAAGTCGTGAACACTGAAGCTTTCTTT. Residues: CASWKVVNTEAFF.

This clonotype was detected a few times. This rearrangement joins TRBV7-2 to TRBJ2-5; the D call may be TRBD1 or TRBD2 (5 bases each). CDR3 length equals 15 residues. The V gene lost 4 bases and the J gene lost 4 bases, with 16 bases spanning the gap. In germline, CDR1 is SGHTA, CDR2 FQGNSA. In DNA form, the CDR3 reads TGTGCCAGCAGCTCCTACGGGACGGGCGGAGAGACCCAGTACTTC. Translating it yields CASSSYGTGGETQYF.

This clonotype was recorded many times. The chain joins TRBV5-1 to TRBJ2-1; D call uncertain. This CDR3 is 16 amino acids long. V shed 0 bases and J shed 6 bases, with 16 bases lying between them. Germline V gives CDR1 SGHRS, CDR2 YFSETQ. This chain's CDR3 is CASSLAAPKAPNEQFF. DNA of the CDR3: TGCGCCAGCAGCTTGGCGGCCCCTAAAGCCCCCAATGAGCAGTTCTTC. Full variable domain (rest looked up from reference TRBV5-1 and TRBJ2-1): KAGVTQTPRYLIKTRGQQVTLSCSPISGHRSVSWYQQTPGQGLQFLFEYFSETQRNKGNFPGRFSGRQFSNSRSEMNVSTLELGDSALYLCASSLAAPKAPNEQFFGPGTRLTVL.

With regard to this clonotype: A read error may account for a junction end that differs from germline. The chain recombines TRBV20-1 with TRBJ2-7, with D maybe TRBD2 (5 bases). The CDR3 loop spans 11 amino acids. Germline CDR1 is DFQATT and CDR2 is SNEGSKA (reference sequence). The CDR3 nucleotides are TGCAGTGCTAGACTGCCCAGCGGATCTACTTTC. This gives the protein CSARLPSGSTF.

The rearrangement links TRBV30 to TRBJ1-2; weak D call: TRBD1 (5 bases). CDR3 length equals 12 residues. The germline gives CDR1 GTSNPN, CDR2 SVGIG (reference sequence). The ends were cut back, 0 bases at V and 4 bases at J, with 6 bases in the middle. The DNA of the CDR3 is TGTGCCTGGAGTGTGGGGGGCTATGGCTACACCTTC. This encodes CAWSVGGYGYTF.

This clonotype is labeled as medium-sized. This chain joins TRBV7-9 and TRBJ2-3; TRBD2 is a possible D gene (6 bases). With 5 bases removed from V and 3 bases from J, the gap between germline ends came to 21 bases. Germline V gene data show CDR1 as SEHNR and CDR2 as FQNEAQ (reference sequence). The CDR3 is 17 amino acids. CDR3 residues: CASSPGLAHKITDTQYF. The CDR3 nucleotides read TGTGCCAGCAGCCCCGGGCTAGCGCACAAGATAACAGATACGCAGTATTTT. Drawing the rest from reference TRBV7-9 and TRBJ2-3, the complete variable domain is DTGVSQNPRHKITKRGQNVTFRCDPISEHNRLYWYRQTLGQGPEFLTYFQNEAQLEKSRLLSDRFSAERPKGSFSTLEIQRTEQGDSAMYLCASSPGLAHKITDTQYFGPGTRLTVL.

This clonotype was observed at least ten times. The genes are TRBV30 and TRBJ1-1, with D maybe TRBD1 (5 bases). With 1 base removed from V and 0 bases from J, the gap between germline ends came to 12 bases. The germline gives CDR1 GTSNPN, CDR2 SVGIG (reference sequence). This CDR3 has 15 residues. The CDR3 DNA follows: TGTGCCTGGAGTGGAAGGGGTGGGTTGAACACTGAAGCTTTCTTT. It yields the protein CAWSGRGGLNTEAFF.

The V call is TRBV6-1, the J call TRBJ1-5, with a weak D call TRBD1 (6 bases). The CDR3 loop spans 14 amino acids. CDR1 MNHNS and CDR2 SASEGT come from the germline V gene. V lost 7 bases and J lost 6, with 16 bases in between. The CDR3 here is CASNEGGSTQPQHF. For the CDR3, the DNA is TGTGCCAGCAACGAAGGGGGGAGTACTCAGCCCCAGCATTTT.

The V gene is TRBV20-1, the J gene TRBJ2-7; D is possibly TRBD1 or TRBD2 (5 bases each). This CDR3 spans 12 amino acids. V lost 3 bases and J 6 bases, leaving 12 bases between the germline ends. The germline CDR1 and CDR2 sequences are DFQATT and SNEGSKA (reference sequence). As DNA, the CDR3 is TGCAGTGCTAGGATGGGGGTAGGCGAGCAGTACTTC. Protein sequence: CSARMGVGEQYF.

This clonotype showed up many times. A junction boundary mismatches the germline segment, possibly from a read error. V is TRBV12-3 or TRBV12-4 and J is TRBJ1-1; no firm D call. This CDR3 has 14 residues. The CDR3 sequence: CASSTDWKGTEAFF. The CDR3 DNA reads TGTGCCAGCAGCACAGACTGGAAGGGCACTGAAGCTTTCTTC.

In this sample, this clonotype turned up once. This chain uses TRBV6-5 with TRBJ1-1, with TRBD1 matching over 8 bases. V lost 7 bases, J lost 9 bases, and 10 bases stayed unmatched. The CDR3 is 13 amino acids. Germline lookup yields CDR1 MNHEY and CDR2 SVGAGI. The chain's CDR3 is CASTDTGGAKAFF. CDR3 in DNA: TGTGCCAGCACCGATACAGGGGGGGCTAAAGCTTTCTTT.

The chain joins TRBV3-1 to TRBJ2-5, with 9 bases fitting TRBD1. The V and J ends lost 1 base and 5 bases, in that order; junction bases with no gene match: 5. The CDR3 extends over 15 amino acids. Germline CDR1 is LGHDT and CDR2 is YNNKEL (reference sequence). CDR3 coding DNA: TGTGCCAGCAGCCAAGTACAGGGGGCCGGGGAGACCCAGTACTTC. Amino acids: CASSQVQGAGETQYF.